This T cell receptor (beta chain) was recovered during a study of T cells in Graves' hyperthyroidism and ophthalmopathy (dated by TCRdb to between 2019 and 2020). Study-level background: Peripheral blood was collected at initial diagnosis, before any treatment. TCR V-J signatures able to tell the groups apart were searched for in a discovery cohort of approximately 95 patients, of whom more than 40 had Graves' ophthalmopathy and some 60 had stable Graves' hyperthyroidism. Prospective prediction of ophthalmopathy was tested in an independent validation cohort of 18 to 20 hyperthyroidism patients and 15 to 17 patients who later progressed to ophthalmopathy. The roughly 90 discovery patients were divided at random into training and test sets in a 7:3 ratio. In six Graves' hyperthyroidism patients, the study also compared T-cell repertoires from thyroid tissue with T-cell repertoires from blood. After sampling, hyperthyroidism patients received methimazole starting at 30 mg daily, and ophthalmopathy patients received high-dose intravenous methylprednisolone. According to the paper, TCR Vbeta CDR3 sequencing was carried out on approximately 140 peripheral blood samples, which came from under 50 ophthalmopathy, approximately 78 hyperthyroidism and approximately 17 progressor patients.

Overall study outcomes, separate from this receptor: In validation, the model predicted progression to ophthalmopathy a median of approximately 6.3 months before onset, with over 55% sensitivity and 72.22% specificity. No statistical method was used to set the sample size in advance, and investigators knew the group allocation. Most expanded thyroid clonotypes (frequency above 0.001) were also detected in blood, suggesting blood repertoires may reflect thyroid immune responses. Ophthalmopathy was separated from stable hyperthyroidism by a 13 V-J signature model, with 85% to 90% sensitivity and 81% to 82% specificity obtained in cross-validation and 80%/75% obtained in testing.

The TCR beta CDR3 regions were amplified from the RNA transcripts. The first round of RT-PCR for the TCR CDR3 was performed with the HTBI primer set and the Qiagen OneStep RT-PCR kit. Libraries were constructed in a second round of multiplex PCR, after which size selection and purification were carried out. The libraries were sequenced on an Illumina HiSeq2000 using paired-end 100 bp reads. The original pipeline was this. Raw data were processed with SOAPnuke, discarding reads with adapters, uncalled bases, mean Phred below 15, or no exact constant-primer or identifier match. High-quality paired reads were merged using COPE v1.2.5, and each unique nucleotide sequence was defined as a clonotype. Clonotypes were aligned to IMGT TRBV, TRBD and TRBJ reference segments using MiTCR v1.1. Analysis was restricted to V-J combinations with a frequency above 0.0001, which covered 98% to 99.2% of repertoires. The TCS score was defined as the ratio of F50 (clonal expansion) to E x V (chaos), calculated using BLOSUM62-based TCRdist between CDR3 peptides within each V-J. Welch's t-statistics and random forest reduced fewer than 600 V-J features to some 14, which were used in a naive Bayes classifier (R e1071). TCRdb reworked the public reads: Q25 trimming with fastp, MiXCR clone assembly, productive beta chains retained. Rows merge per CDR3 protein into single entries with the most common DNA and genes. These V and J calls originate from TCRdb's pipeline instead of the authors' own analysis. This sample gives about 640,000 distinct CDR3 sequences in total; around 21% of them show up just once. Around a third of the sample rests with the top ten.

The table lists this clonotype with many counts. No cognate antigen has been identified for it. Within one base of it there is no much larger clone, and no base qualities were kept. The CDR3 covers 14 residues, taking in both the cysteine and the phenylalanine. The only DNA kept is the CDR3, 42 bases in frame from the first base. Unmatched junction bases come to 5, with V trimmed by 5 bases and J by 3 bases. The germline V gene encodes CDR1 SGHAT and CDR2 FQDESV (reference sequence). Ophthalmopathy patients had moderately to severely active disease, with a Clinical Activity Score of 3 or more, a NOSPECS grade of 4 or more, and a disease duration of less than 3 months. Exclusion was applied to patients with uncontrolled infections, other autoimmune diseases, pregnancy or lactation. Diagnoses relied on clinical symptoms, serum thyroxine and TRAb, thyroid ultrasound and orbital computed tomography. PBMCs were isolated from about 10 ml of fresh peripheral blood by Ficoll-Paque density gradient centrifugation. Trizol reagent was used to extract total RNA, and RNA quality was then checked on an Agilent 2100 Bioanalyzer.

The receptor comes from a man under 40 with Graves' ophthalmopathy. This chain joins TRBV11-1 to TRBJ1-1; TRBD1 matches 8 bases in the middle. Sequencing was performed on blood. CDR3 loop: CASSPGGFDTEAFF. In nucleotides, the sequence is TGTGCCAGCAGCCCAGGGGGCTTTGACACTGAAGCTTTCTTT.